This T cell receptor beta chain derives from a study of blood T cell repertoires in COVID-19. Profiling relied on immunoSEQ multiplex PCR, and the TCRdb table lists in-frame clones only, not all of them. The table lists approximately 270,000 clones, approximately 88% of them singletons. The CDR3 is made up of 13 amino acids. Trimming stripped 7 bases from V and 2 bases from J, with 9 bases between. Per the germline V gene, CDR1 is WSHSY and CDR2 is SAAADI. V gene TRBV10-2 combines with J gene TRBJ1-5; no clear D. The source material was peripheral blood. The sequence derives from a woman aged 30 to 39 with COVID-19, enrolled during active disease. DNA of the CDR3: TGCGCCAGCACTTACGGGGGCAATCAGCCCCAGCATTTT. This gives the protein CASTYGGNQPQHF.